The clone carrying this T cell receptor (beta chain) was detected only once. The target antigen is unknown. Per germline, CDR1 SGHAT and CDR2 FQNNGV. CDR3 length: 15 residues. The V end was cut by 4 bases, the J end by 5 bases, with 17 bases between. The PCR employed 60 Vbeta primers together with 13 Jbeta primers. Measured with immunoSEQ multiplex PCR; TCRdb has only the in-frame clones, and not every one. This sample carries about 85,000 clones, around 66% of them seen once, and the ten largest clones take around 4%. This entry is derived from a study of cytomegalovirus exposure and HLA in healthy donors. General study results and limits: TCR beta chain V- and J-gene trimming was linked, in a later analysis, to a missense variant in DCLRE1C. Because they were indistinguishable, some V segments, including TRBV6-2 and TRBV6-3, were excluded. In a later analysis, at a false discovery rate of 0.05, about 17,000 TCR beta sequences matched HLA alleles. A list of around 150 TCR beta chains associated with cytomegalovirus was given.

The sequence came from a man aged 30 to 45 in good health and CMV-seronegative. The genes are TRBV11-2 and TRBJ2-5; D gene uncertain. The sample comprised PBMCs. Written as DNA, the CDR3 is TGTGCCAGCAGCTCCTTTAAGTCTAGGTTGGAGACCCAGTACTTC. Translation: CASSSFKSRLETQYF.